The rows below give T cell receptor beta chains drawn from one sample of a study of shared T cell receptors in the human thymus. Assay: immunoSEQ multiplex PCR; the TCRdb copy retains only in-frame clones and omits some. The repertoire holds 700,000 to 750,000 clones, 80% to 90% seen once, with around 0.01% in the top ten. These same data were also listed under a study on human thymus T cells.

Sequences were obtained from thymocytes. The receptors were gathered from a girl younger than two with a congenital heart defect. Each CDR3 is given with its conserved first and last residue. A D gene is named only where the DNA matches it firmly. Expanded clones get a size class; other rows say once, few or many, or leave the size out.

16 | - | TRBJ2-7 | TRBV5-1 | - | CASSLEFIDSSYEQYF | TGCGCCAGCAGCTTGGAGTTTATTGACAGCTCCTACGAGCAGTACTTC
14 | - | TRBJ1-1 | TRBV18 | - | CASSQRPDTSGAFF | TGTGCCAGCTCACAGAGACCGGACACCAGTGGGGCTTTCTTT
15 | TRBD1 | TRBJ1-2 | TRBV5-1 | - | CASSTPGQANYGYTF | TGCGCCAGCAGCACCCCGGGACAGGCCAACTATGGCTACACCTTC
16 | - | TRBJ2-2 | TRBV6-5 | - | CASSYSGRANTGELFF | TGTGCCAGCAGTTACTCGGGCAGGGCGAACACCGGGGAGCTGTTTTTT
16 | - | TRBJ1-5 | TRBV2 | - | CASSGVEIYSNQPQHF | TGTGCCAGCAGTGGAGTTGAAATCTATAGCAATCAGCCCCAGCATTTT
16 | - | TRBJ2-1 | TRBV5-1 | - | CASSWRGQGKDNEQFF | TGCGCCAGCAGCTGGAGGGGGCAGGGGAAGGACAATGAGCAGTTCTTC
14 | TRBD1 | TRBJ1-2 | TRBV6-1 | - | CASSVRQGFYGYTF | TGTGCCAGCAGTGTACGACAGGGATTCTATGGCTACACCTTC
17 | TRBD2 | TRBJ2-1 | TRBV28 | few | CASSPAGKAGRYNEQFF | TGTGCCAGCAGCCCGGCTGGAAAAGCGGGGAGGTACAATGAGCAGTTCTTC
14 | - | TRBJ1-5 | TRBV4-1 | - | CASSQRRERQPQHF | TGCGCCAGCAGCCAGAGAAGGGAGCGTCAGCCCCAGCATTTT
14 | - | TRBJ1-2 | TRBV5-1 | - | CASTTDRSSYGYTF | TGCGCCAGCACCACAGACAGATCTTCCTATGGCTACACCTTC
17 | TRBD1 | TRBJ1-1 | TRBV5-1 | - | CASGTGTGGLGKTEAFF | TGCGCCAGCGGAACAGGGACAGGGGGATTGGGTAAGACTGAAGCTTTCTTT
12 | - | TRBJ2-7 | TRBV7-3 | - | CASSFLGYEQYF | TGTGCCAGCAGCTTTCTCGGCTACGAGCAGTACTTC
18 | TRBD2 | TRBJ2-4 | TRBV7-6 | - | CASSLSSSKRGTKNIQYF | TGTGCCAGCAGCCTCAGCTCCTCGAAGCGGGGAACGAAAAACATTCAGTACTTC
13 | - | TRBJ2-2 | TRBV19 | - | CASSILGYGELFF | TGTGCCAGTAGTATACTAGGCTACGGGGAGCTGTTTTTT
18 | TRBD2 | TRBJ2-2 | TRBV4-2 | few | CASSRPPLAGGGARELFF | TGTGCCAGCAGCCGACCCCCACTAGCGGGGGGCGGGGCCCGGGAGCTGTTTTTT
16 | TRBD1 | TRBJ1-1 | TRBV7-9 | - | CASSHTQQGRRTEAFF | TGTGCCAGCAGCCACACCCAACAGGGGAGGAGGACTGAAGCTTTCTTT
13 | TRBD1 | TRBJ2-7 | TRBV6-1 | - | CASSGTVRYEQYF | TGTGCTTCCTCGGGGACAGTTCGTTACGAGCAGTACTTC
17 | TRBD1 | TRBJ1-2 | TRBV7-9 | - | CASSLEEQDREDYGYTF | TGTGCCAGCAGCTTAGAAGAACAGGACAGGGAGGACTATGGCTACACCTTC
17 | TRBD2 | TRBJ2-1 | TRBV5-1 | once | CASSLFVGGGGYNEQFF | TGCGCCAGCAGCTTGTTTGTCGGCGGGGGGGGATACAATGAGCAGTTCTTC
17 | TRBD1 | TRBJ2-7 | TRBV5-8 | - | CASSLANGTGIPYEQYF | TGTGCCAGCAGCTTGGCGAACGGGACAGGGATTCCCTACGAGCAGTACTTC
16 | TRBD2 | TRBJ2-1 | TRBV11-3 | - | CASSLVRGGGYNEQFF | TGTGCCAGCAGCTTAGTGCGGGGGGGCGGTTACAATGAGCAGTTCTTC
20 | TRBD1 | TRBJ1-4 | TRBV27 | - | CASSLSGPNECAQGNEKLFF | TGTGCCAGCAGTTTATCGGGACCCAATGAATGTGCACAGGGGAATGAAAAACTGTTTTTT
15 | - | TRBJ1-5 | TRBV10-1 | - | CASLHRVRSNQPQHF | TGCGCCAGTCTACACAGGGTTCGTAGCAATCAGCCCCAGCATTTT
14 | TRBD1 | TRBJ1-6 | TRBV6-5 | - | CASGPGQGIMALHF | TGTGCCAGCGGACCGGGACAGGGGATTATGGCCCTCCACTTT
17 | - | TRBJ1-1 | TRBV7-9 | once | CASSLWSRPQENTEAFF | TGTGCCAGCAGCTTATGGAGTCGGCCACAGGAGAACACTGAAGCTTTCTTT
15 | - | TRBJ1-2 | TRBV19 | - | CASSILLYRAYGYTF | TGTGCCAGTAGTATCCTCCTGTACAGGGCCTATGGCTACACCTTC